This T cell receptor (beta chain) is from a study of molecular identifiers for immune sequencing clone quantification. Of note for this clonotype: Since a much larger clone is just one base distant, this may be a read error.

Generation of bulk TCR libraries relied on previously described methods and listed TCR primers. TCRdb reanalysed the PCR reads using MiXCR and keeps one entry per CDR3 protein. The sample has under 800,000 distinct CDR3 sequences, around 25% seen once. Germline CDR1 and CDR2: SNHLY and FYNNEI. The CDR3 length is 15 residues. Sorting was used to obtain naive CD8 T cells (CD8+CD4-CCR7+CD45RA+). This rearrangement joins TRBV2 to TRBJ2-5; 7 nucleotides agree with TRBD1. The DNA end favors TRBJ2-7, so the J call may be wrong. The source is a human donor in good health. Some libraries in this study had Jurkat cell RNA spiked in. The sample taken for sequencing was naive CD8+ T cells from blood, with Jurkat cell RNA spiked in. Subset here: FACS-sorted CD8+CD4-CCR7+CD45RA+ naive T cells. This CDR3 reads CASRSTGTVMDEQYF. The CDR3 DNA follows: TGTGCCAGCAGATCAACCGGGACAGTCATGGACGAGCAGTACTTC.